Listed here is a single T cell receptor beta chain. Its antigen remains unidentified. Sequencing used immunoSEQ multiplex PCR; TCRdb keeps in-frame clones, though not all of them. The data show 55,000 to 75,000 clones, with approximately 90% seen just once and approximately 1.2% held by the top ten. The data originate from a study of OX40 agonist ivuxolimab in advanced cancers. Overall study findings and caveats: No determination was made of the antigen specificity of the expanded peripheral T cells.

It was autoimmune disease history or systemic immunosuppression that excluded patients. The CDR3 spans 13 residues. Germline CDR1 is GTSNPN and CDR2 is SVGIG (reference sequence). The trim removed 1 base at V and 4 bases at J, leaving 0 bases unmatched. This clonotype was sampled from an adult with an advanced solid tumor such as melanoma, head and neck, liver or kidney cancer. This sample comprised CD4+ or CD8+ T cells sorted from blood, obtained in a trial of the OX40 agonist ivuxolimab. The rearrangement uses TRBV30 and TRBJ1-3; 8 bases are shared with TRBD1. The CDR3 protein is CAWSAGGGNTIYF. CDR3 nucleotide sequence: TGTGCCTGGAGTGCAGGGGGCGGAAACACCATATATTTT.